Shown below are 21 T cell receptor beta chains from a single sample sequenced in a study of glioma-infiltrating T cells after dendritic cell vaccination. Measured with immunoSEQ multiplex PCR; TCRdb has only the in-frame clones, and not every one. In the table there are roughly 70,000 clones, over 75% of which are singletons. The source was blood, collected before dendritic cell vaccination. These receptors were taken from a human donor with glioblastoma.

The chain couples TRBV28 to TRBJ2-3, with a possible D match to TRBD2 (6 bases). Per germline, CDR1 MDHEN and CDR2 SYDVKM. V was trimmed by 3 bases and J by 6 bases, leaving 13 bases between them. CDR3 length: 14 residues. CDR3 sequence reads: CASSLFSGPDTQYF. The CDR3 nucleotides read TGTGCCAGCAGTTTGTTTAGCGGCCCGGATACGCAGTATTTT.

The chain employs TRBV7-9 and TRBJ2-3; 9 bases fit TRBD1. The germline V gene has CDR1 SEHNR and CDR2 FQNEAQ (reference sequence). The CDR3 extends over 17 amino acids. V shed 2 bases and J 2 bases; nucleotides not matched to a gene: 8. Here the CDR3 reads CASSLQPGQGITDTQYF. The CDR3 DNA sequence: TGTGCCAGCAGCTTACAACCGGGACAGGGTATCACAGATACGCAGTATTTT.

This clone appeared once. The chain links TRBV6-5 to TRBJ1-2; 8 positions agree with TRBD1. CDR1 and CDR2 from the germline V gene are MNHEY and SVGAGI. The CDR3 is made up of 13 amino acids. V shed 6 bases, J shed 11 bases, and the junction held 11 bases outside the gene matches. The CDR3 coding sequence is TGTGCCAGCAGGGACGGACAGGGAGGATGGTACACCTTC. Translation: CASRDGQGGWYTF.

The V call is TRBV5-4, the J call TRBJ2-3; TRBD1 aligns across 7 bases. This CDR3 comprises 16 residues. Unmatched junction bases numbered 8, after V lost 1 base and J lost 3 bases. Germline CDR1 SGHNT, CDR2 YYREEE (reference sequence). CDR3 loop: CASSLPQGGLTDTQYF. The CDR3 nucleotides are TGTGCCAGCAGCTTGCCCCAAGGGGGCTTGACAGATACGCAGTATTTT.

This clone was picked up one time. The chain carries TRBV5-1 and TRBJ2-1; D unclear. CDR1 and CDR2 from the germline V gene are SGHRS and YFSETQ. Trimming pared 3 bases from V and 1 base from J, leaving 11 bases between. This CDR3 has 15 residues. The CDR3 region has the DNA TGCGCCAGCAGCTATAGCTGGTCGTCCTACAATGAGCAGTTCTTC. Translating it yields CASSYSWSSYNEQFF. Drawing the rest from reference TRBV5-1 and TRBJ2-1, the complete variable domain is KAGVTQTPRYLIKTRGQQVTLSCSPISGHRSVSWYQQTPGQGLQFLFEYFSETQRNKGNFPGRFSGRQFSNSRSEMNVSTLELGDSALYLCASSYSWSSYNEQFFGPGTRLTVL.

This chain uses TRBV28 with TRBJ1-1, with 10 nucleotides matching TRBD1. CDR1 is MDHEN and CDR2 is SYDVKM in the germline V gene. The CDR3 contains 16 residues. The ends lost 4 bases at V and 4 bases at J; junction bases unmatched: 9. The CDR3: CASSYRQGARGTEAFF. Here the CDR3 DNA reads TGTGCCAGCAGTTACCGACAGGGGGCGCGTGGCACTGAAGCTTTCTTT.

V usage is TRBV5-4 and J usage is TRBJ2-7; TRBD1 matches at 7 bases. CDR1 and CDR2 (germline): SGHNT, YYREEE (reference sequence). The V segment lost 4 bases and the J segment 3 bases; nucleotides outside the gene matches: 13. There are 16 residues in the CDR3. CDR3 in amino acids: CASSRIPRDSRYEQYV. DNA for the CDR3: TGTGCCAGCAGCCGTATTCCCCGGGACAGCCGCTACGAGCAGTACGTC.

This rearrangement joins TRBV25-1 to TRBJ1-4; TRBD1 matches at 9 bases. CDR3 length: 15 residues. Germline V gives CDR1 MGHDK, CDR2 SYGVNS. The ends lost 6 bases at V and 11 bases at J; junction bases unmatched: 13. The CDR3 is CASSSGTGLFAKLFF. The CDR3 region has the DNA TGTGCCAGCAGCTCCGGGACAGGGTTATTTGCGAAACTGTTTTTT.

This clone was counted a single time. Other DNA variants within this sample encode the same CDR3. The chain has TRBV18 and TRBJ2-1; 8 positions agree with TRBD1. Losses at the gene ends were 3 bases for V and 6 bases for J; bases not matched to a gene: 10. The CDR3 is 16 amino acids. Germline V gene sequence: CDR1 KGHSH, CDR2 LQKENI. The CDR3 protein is CASSPRAGGELNEQFF. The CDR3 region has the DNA TGTGCCAGCTCACCGAGGGCAGGGGGCGAACTCAATGAGCAGTTCTTC.

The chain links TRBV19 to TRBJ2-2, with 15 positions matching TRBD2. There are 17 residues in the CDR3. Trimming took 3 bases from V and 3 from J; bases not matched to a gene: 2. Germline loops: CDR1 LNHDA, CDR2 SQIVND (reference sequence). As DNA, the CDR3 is TGTGCCAGTAGTATCTGGACTAGCGGGAGGGACACCGGGGAGCTGTTTTTT. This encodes CASSIWTSGRDTGELFF.

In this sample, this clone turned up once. DNA for the CDR3: TGTGCCAGCAGTTACGGCGGGTGGGAGACCCAGTACTTC. Translating it yields CASSYGGWETQYF. V and J are TRBV6-6 and TRBJ2-5, with D perhaps matching TRBD2 (5 bases). The CDR3 is made up of 13 amino acids. CDR1 and CDR2 from the germline V gene are MNHNY and SVGAGI (reference sequence). V shed 2 bases and J shed 5 bases, with 9 bases lying between them.

The CDR3 DNA reads TGCGCCAGCAGCCCAACAGGGGTCGAGACCCAGTACTTC. The encoded protein is CASSPTGVETQYF. The V and J genes are TRBV5-1 and TRBJ2-5; TRBD1 matches at 7 bases. With 4 bases clipped from V and 5 bases from J, the junction kept 5 bases outside the gene matches. Germline V gene sequence: CDR1 SGHRS, CDR2 YFSETQ. The CDR3 extends over 13 amino acids.

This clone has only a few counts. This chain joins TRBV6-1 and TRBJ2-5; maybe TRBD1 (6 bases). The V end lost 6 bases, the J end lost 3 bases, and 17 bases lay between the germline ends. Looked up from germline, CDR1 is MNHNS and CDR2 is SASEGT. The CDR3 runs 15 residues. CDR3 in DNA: TGTGCCAGCAGCACACTTGGGGGCAACAAAGAGACCCAGTACTTC. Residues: CASSTLGGNKETQYF.

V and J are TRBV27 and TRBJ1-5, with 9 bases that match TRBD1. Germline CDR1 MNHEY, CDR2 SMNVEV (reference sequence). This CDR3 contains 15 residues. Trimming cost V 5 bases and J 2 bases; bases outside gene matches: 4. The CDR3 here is CASSRQGGGNQPQHF. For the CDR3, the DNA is TGTGCCAGCAGTAGACAGGGGGGTGGCAATCAGCCCCAGCATTTT.

The CDR3 nucleotides read TGTGCCAGCGGAGAACTAGCGGGAGTCGGGGAGCAGTACGTC. Translated, it gives CASGELAGVGEQYV. The chain recombines TRBV6-5 with TRBJ2-7; TRBD2 agrees at 11 bases. This CDR3 is 14 amino acids long. From germline, CDR1 is MNHEY and CDR2 SVGAGI. After removal of 8 bases from V and 7 bases from J, the junction contained 10 bases not matched to a gene.

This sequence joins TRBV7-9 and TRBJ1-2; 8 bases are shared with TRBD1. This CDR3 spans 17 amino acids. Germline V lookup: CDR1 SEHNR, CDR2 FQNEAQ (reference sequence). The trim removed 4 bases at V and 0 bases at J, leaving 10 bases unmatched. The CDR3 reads CASSSPIRTGTNYGYTF. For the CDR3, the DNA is TGTGCCAGCAGCTCTCCCATCCGGACAGGGACTAACTATGGCTACACCTTC.

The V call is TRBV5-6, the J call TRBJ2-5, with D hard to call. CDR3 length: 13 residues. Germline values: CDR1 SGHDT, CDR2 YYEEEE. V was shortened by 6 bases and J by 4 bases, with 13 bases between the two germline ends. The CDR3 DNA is TGTGCCAGCACTTTCACTGGTGGAGAGACCCAGTACTTC. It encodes CASTFTGGETQYF.

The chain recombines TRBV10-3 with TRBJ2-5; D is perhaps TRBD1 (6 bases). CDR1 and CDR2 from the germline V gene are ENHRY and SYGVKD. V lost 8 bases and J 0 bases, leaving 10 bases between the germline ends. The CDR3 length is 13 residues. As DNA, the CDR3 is TGTGCCATCCGGTCAGGGGACCAAGAGACCCAGTACTTC. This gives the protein CAIRSGDQETQYF.

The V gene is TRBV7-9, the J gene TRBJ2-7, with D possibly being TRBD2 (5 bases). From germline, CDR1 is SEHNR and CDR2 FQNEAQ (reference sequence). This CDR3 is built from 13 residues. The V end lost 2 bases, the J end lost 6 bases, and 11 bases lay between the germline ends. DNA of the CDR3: TGTGCCAGCAGCTTACTAGCAGGCGCCGAGCAGTACGTC. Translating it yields CASSLLAGAEQYV.

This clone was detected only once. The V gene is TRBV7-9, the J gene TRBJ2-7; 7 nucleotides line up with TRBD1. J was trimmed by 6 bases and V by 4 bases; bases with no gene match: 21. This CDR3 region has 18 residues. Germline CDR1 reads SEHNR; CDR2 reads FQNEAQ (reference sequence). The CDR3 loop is CASSYHTRTGQLVAEQYV. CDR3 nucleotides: TGTGCCAGCAGCTACCATACCAGGACGGGACAGCTAGTGGCCGAGCAGTACGTC.

The CDR3 nucleotides read TGCGCCAGCAGCTTGGGAGGCATCGACAGGGCCCACCTCTATGGCTACACCTTC. Protein sequence: CASSLGGIDRAHLYGYTF. The gene calls are TRBV5-1 and TRBJ1-2; 7 bases are shared with TRBD1. J gave up 4 bases and V 0 bases, and 15 bases lay outside the gene matches. The V gene's germline CDR1 is SGHRS and CDR2 YFSETQ. This CDR3 is built from 18 residues.